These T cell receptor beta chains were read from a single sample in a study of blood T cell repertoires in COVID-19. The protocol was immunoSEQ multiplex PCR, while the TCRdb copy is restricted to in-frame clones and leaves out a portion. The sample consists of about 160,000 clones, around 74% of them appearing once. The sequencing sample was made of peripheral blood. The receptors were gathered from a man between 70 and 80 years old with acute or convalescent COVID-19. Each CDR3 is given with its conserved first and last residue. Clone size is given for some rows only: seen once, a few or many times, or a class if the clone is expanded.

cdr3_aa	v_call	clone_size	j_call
CASSPYLTGTQETQYF	TRBV7-9	.	TRBJ2-5
CASSSRGSSTDTQYF	TRBV5-1	.	TRBJ2-3
CASSLGQGGEKLFF	TRBV11-2	.	TRBJ1-4
CASSEAGKDQPQHF	TRBV25-1	.	TRBJ1-5
CASSPGARGDTEAFF	TRBV5-8	.	TRBJ1-1
CASSLTRYEQYF	TRBV7-2	.	TRBJ2-7
CASSLSGYEQYF	TRBV7-8	.	TRBJ2-7
CASSRAGEGYGYTF	TRBV7-2	once	TRBJ1-2
CASTRTGPTSGANVLTF	TRBV25-1	once	TRBJ2-6
CASKDSNYGYTF	TRBV6-5	few	TRBJ1-2